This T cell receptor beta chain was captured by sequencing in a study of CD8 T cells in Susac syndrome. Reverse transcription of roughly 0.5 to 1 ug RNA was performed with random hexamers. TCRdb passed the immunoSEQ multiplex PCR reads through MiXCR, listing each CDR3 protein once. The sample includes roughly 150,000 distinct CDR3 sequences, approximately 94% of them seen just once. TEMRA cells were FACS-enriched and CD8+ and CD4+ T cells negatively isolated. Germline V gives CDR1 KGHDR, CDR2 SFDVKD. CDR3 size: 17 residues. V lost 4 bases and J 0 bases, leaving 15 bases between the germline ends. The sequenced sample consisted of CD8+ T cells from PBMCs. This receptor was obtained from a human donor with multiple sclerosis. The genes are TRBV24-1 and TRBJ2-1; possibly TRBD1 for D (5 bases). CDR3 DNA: TGTGCCACCAGTGACCAAGTACGGACAAGCTCCTACAATGAGCAGTTCTTC. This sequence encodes CATSDQVRTSSYNEQFF.